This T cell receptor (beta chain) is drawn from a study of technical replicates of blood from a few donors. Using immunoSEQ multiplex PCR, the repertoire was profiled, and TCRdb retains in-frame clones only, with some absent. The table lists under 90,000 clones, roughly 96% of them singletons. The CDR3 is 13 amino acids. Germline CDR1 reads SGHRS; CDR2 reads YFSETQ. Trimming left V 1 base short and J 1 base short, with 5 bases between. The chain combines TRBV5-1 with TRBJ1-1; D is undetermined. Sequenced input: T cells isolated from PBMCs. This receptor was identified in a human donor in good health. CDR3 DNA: TGCGCCAGCAGCTTGAACAAGAACACTGAAGCTTTCTTT. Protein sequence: CASSLNKNTEAFF.